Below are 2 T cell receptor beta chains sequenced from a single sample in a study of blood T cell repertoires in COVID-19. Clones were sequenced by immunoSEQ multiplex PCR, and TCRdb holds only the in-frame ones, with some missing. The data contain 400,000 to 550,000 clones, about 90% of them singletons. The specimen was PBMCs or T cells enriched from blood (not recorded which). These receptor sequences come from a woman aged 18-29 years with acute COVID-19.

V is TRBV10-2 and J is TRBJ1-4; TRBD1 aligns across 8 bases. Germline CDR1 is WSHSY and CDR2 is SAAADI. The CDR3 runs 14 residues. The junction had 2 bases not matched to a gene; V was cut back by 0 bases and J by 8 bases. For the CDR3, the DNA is TGCGCCAGCAGTGAGTCGTACAGGGGGGAAAAACTGTTTTTT. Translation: CASSESYRGEKLFF.

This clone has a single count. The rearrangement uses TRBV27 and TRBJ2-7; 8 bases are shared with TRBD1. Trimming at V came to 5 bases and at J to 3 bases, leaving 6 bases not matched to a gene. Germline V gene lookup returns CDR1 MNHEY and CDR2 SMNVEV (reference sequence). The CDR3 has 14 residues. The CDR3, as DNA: TGTGCCAGCAGTCTGACAGGGGAAGGCTACGAGCAGTACTTC. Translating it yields CASSLTGEGYEQYF.